The entry below gives a single T cell receptor beta chain sequence along with its context. The entry originates in a study of technical replicates of blood from a few donors. Profiled with immunoSEQ multiplex PCR; TCRdb holds only in-frame clones, not every one. The sample includes around 70,000 clones, nearly 98% seen only once; the top ten take 0.21%. CDR3 length: 13 amino acids. Germline lookup yields CDR1 SEHNR and CDR2 FQNEAQ (reference sequence). V trimming: 5 bases; J trimming: 4 bases; junction bases outside the gene matches: 4. This sequence joins TRBV7-9 and TRBJ1-1; TRBD1 agrees at 7 bases. The specimen sequenced was T cells isolated from PBMCs. The clonotype originates from a human donor in good health. The CDR3 protein is CASSQRTGTEAFF. The CDR3 DNA reads TGTGCCAGCAGCCAGAGGACAGGCACTGAAGCTTTCTTT.